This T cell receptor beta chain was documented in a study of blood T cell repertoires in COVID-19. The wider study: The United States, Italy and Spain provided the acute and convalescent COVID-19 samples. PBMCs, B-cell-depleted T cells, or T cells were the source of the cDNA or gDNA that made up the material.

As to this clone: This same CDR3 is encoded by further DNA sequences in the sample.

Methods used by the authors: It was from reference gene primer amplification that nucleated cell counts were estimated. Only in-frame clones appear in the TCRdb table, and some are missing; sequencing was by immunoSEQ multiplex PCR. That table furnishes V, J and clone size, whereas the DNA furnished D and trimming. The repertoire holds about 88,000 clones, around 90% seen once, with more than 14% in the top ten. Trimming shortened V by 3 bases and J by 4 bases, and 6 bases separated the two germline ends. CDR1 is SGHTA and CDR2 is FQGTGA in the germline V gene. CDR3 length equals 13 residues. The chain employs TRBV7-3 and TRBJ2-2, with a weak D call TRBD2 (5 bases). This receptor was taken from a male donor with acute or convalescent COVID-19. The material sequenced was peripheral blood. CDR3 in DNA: TGTGCCAGCAGCTTCGGAGGCACCGGGGAGCTGTTTTTT. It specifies CASSFGGTGELFF.